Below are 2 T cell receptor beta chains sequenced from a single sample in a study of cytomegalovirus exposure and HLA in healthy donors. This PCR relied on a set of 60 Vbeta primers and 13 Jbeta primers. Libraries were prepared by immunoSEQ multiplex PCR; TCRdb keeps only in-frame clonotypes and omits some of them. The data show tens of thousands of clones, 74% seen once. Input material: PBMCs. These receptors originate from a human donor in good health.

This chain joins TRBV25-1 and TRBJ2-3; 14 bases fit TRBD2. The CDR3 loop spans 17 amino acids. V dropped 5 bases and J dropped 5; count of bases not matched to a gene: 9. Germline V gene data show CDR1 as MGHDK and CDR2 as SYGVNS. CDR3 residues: CASSPSGLAGERDTQYF. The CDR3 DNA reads TGTGCCAGCAGTCCTTCGGGACTAGCGGGAGAGAGAGATACGCAGTATTTT.

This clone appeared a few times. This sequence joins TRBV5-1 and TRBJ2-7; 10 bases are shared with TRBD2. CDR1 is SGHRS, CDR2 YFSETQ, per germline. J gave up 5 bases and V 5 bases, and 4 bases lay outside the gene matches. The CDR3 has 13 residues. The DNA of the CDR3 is TGCGCCAGCAGGTTAGGGACTAGCGACGAGCAGTACTTC. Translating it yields CASRLGTSDEQYF. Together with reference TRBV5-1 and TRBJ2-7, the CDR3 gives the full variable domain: KAGVTQTPRYLIKTRGQQVTLSCSPISGHRSVSWYQQTPGQGLQFLFEYFSETQRNKGNFPGRFSGRQFSNSRSEMNVSTLELGDSALYLCASRLGTSDEQYFGPGTRLTVT.